This TCR beta chain was sequenced during a study of regulatory T cells in long-lasting Graves disease. Time point noted: newly diagnosed GD, antithyroid drugs for less than 3 months. PBMCs provided the RNA from which the TCR library was made. Germline CDR1 and CDR2: MDHEN and SYDVKM. The CDR3 has 15 amino acids. Trimming removed 3 bases at V and 5 bases at J, with 16 bases between. CDR3-region Arm-PCR and iRepertoire HTBI primers produced the TCR beta libraries. TCRdb itself ran the multiplex PCR reads through MiXCR, one entry per CDR3 protein. The sample contains fewer than 450,000 distinct CDR3 sequences, about 15% of which appear only once. This clonotype occurred many times. These data also featured in a second study, about T cells in Graves' hyperthyroidism and ophthalmopathy.

Sequencing was performed on peripheral blood mononuclear cells (PBMCs), taken at new diagnosis, from a patient treated with antithyroid drugs. V and J are TRBV28 and TRBJ2-5; D remains ambiguous. This clonotype was sampled from a woman between 40 and 55 years old with Graves disease. The CDR3 loop reads CASSLGSRSHETQYF. In DNA, the CDR3 is TGTGCCAGCAGTTTGGGCAGTCGATCACACGAGACCCAGTACTTC.